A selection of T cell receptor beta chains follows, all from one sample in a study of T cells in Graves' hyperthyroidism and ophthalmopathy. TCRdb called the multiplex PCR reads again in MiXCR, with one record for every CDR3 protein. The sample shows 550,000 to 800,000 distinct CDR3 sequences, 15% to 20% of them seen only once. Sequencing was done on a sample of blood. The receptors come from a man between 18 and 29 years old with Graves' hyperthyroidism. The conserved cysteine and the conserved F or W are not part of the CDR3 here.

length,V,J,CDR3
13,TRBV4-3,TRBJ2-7,ASSPHGQGAYEQY
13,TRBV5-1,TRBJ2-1,ASSFQTGGRNEQF
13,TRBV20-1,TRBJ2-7,SARTGGRVSYEQY
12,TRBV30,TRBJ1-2,AWSDSYFSHGYT
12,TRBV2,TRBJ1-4,ASRAQGTNEKLF
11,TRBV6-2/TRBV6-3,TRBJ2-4,ASWDEAKNIQY
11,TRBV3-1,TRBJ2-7,ASSQPFGNEQY
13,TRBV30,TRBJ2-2,AWSASGTNTGELF
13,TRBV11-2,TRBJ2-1,ASSHYPGQDNEQF
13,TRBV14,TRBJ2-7,ASSQDTAGGPKQY
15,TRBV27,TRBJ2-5,ASSRFGTSGMQETQY
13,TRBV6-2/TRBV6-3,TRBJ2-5,ASSYGLAGGETQY
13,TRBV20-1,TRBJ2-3,SAARTGTSTDTQY
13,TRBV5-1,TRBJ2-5,ASSPQSGGGETQY
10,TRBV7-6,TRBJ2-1,ASSPRSNEQF
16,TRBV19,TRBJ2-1,ASSLRGTSGIGDNEQF
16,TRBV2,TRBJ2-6,ASSPPGLLSSGANVLT
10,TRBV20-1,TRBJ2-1,SAAGLGNEQF
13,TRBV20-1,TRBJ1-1,SAGDFRTPNTEAF
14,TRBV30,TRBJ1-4,AWRGKLGATNEKLF
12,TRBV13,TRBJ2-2,ASSLGQGFGELF
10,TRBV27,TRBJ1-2,GSSLSNYGYT
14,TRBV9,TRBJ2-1,ASSVETGGSYNEQF
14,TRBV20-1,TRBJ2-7,SARPPWTPEGTEQY
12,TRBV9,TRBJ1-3,ASSASGVGNTIY
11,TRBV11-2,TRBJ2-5,ASSQILEETQY
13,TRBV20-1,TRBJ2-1,SARVGTGGHNEQF
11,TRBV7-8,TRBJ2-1,ASSPGPNNEQF
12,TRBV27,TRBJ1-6,ASRLRGGNSPLH
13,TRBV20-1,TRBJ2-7,SARAGTASSYEQY
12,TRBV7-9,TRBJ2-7,ASSPRQRVSEQY
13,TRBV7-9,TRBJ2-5,ASSFRLAGTETQY
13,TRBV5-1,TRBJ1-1,ASSLQGAANTEAF
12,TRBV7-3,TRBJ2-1,ASSRSTGGGEQF
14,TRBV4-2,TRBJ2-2,ASSPIPPGAAGELF
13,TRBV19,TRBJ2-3,ASSMRPASTDTQY
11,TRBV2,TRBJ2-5,ASSEQGRDTQY
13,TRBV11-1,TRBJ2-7,ASSLKLATSYEQY
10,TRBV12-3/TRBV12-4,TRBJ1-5,ASSFGGGPQH
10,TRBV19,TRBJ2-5,ASSPGPETQY
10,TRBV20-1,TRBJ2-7,SFRGAANKQY
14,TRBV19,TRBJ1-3,ASNPGGSYSGNTIY